The next 28 T cell receptor beta chains were all read from a single sample in a study of cytomegalovirus exposure and HLA in healthy donors. Use of 60 Vbeta and 13 Jbeta primers characterized the PCR. Generated by immunoSEQ multiplex PCR, the TCRdb table keeps only in-frame clones and is missing some. In total, the table holds roughly 190,000 clones. Sequenced sample: PBMCs. The origin of the receptors is a woman aged 18-29 years in good health and CMV-seropositive.

Points on this clone: Other DNA sequences of this sample code for an identical CDR3. V and J are TRBV5-1 and TRBJ1-4, with 11 nucleotides matching TRBD1. Germline V gene lookup returns CDR1 SGHRS and CDR2 YFSETQ. With 0 bases clipped from V and 8 bases from J, the junction kept 3 bases outside the gene matches. There are 15 residues in the CDR3. This CDR3 is CASSLAGTGGEKLFF. For the CDR3, the DNA is TGCGCCAGCAGCTTGGCGGGGACAGGGGGAGAAAAACTGTTTTTT.

CDR3: CASSPPEVFGNTIYF. The CDR3 nucleotides read TGTGCCAGCTCACCGCCGGAGGTATTTGGAAACACCATATATTTT. The V and J genes are TRBV18 and TRBJ1-3; D uncertain. Trimming took 3 bases from V and 3 from J, leaving 12 bases between them. CDR3 length: 15 residues. Germline values: CDR1 KGHSH, CDR2 LQKENI.

The chain is built from TRBV27 and TRBJ2-3; 10 nucleotides match TRBD2. The ends lost 9 bases at V and 5 bases at J; junction bases unmatched: 14. This CDR3 has 16 amino acids. CDR1 is MNHEY and CDR2 is SMNVEV in the germline V gene (reference sequence). The DNA of the CDR3 is TGTGCCAGGGCGAGCAAAGCGGGGGGGCTCGGAGATACGCAGTATTTT. It codes for CARASKAGGLGDTQYF.

This chain connects TRBV11-2 to TRBJ1-1; 7 nucleotides match TRBD1. J lost 1 base, V lost 0 bases, and 2 bases had no gene match. The CDR3 is 15 residues long. Germline V lookup: CDR1 SGHAT, CDR2 FQNNGV. CDR3 bases: TGTGCCAGCAGCTTAGAGGCAGGGGGGAACACTGAAGCTTTCTTT. Translating it yields CASSLEAGGNTEAFF.

The rearrangement joins TRBV10-3 to TRBJ2-7; D not resolved. V was clipped by 10 bases and J by 4 bases, with 14 bases between them. The CDR3 consists of 12 residues. Germline V gene data show CDR1 as ENHRY and CDR2 as SYGVKD. The CDR3 nucleotides read TGTGCCACCCTTTCTTTTTCGTACGAGCAGTACTTC. It encodes CATLSFSYEQYF.

CDR3 in amino acids: CASSWAQGLSTYEQYF. The CDR3, as DNA: TGTGCCAGTAGTTGGGCACAGGGGCTATCAACCTACGAGCAGTACTTC. This chain connects TRBV19 to TRBJ2-7; TRBD1 aligns across 7 bases. After removal of 5 bases from V and 2 bases from J, the junction contained 12 bases not matched to a gene. CDR1 LNHDA and CDR2 SQIVND come from the germline V gene (reference sequence). The CDR3 runs 16 residues. Complete variable domain (other parts from reference TRBV19 and TRBJ2-7): DGGITQSPKYLFRKEGQNVTLSCEQNLNHDAMYWYRQDPGQGLRLIYYSQIVNDFQKGDIAEGYSVSREKKESFPLTVTSAQKNPTAFYLCASSWAQGLSTYEQYFGPGTRLTVT.

In DNA form, the CDR3 reads TGCGCCAGCAGCTTGGAACCAGGGTTGGGGAACACTGAAGCTTTCTTT. Translation gives CASSLEPGLGNTEAFF. This chain links TRBV5-1 with TRBJ1-1, with D perhaps TRBD1 (5 bases). From germline, CDR1 is SGHRS and CDR2 YFSETQ. V dropped 0 bases and J dropped 1 base, with 13 bases sitting between them. The CDR3 consists of 16 residues.

V is TRBV27 and J is TRBJ2-1; no clear D gene. The CDR3 has 15 residues. In germline, CDR1 is MNHEY, CDR2 SMNVEV (reference sequence). V lost 4 bases and J 2 bases, leaving 12 bases between the germline ends. Written as DNA, the CDR3 is TGTGCCAGCAGTTCCCCTCCGGTACCCTACAATGAGCAGTTCTTC. Translation: CASSSPPVPYNEQFF.

The rearrangement joins TRBV2 to TRBJ2-7; 8 nucleotides line up with TRBD1. With 2 bases clipped from V and 3 bases from J, the junction kept 3 bases outside the gene matches. The CDR3 extends over 14 amino acids. Germline V gives CDR1 SNHLY, CDR2 FYNNEI. Here the CDR3 DNA reads TGTGCCAGCAGTGAACAGGGGGCGGTCTACGAGCAGTACTTC. This translates into CASSEQGAVYEQYF. Complete variable domain (other parts from reference TRBV2 and TRBJ2-7): EPEVTQTPSHQVTQMGQEVILRCVPISNHLYFYWYRQILGQKVEFLVSFYNNEISEKSEIFDDQFSVERPDGSNFTLKIRSTKLEDSAMYFCASSEQGAVYEQYFGPGTRLTVT.

CDR3 DNA sequence: TGCAGCGTTGGGACTAGCGGGAGGGTGAGAGAGACCCAGTACTTC. Translating it yields CSVGTSGRVRETQYF. The chain has TRBV29-1 and TRBJ2-5; TRBD2 agrees at 15 bases. This CDR3 region has 15 residues. Unmatched junction bases numbered 4, after V lost 4 bases and J lost 4 bases. Germline CDR1 SQVTM, CDR2 ANQGSEA.

V and J are TRBV4-3 and TRBJ2-5, with unresolved D. Trimming took off 0 bases at V and 4 bases at J, with 9 bases between the two ends. Germline V lookup: CDR1 LGHNA, CDR2 YSLEER. There are 14 residues in the CDR3. CDR3 DNA sequence: TGCGCCAGCAGCCAAGATCTATATGCAGAGACCCAGTACTTC. It translates to CASSQDLYAETQYF.

V is TRBV14 and J is TRBJ2-7; 9 bases are a match to TRBD1. CDR1 is SGHDN, CDR2 FVKESK, per germline. The V and J ends lost 6 bases and 3 bases, in that order; junction bases with no gene match: 3. CDR3 length: 13 residues. The DNA for the CDR3 is TGTGCCAGCAGAGGACAGGGGATCTACGAGCAGTACTTC. It specifies CASRGQGIYEQYF.

V usage is TRBV10-3 and J usage is TRBJ1-2; a possible D gene is TRBD1 (6 bases). The CDR3 totals 15 residues. Germline V lookup: CDR1 ENHRY, CDR2 SYGVKD. V was clipped by 0 bases and J by 7 bases, with 15 bases between them. The DNA for the CDR3 is TGTGCCATCAGTGAGTCGAGACAGGTATCTGGTGGCTACACCTTC. As protein: CAISESRQVSGGYTF.

This rearrangement joins TRBV4-2 to TRBJ2-1; 11 bases match TRBD2. V lost 0 bases to trimming and J lost 0 bases; unmatched junction nucleotides: 10. This CDR3 is 20 amino acids long. From germline, CDR1 is LGHNA and CDR2 YNFKEQ. The chain's CDR3 is CASSQELAGAKSSSYNEQFF. CDR3 DNA: TGTGCCAGCAGCCAAGAACTAGCGGGAGCGAAAAGCAGCTCCTACAATGAGCAGTTCTTC.

This chain connects TRBV27 to TRBJ2-7; D gene uncertain. Per germline, CDR1 MNHEY and CDR2 SMNVEV (reference sequence). This CDR3 is built from 13 residues. V shed 8 bases and J shed 1 base, with 12 bases lying between them. The CDR3 loop reads CASSTGSSYEQYF. CDR3 coding DNA: TGTGCCAGCTCCACCGGGTCTTCCTACGAGCAGTACTTC.

The chain carries TRBV5-1 and TRBJ1-6; 7 bases fit TRBD1. The V gene end was trimmed by 2 bases and the J gene end by 7 bases; junction bases not matched to a gene: 6. Germline assignment: CDR1 SGHRS and CDR2 YFSETQ. CDR3 size: 15 residues. CDR3 region: CASSLVTGNNSPLHF. In DNA, the CDR3 is TGCGCCAGCAGCTTAGTGACAGGGAACAATTCACCCCTCCACTTT.

V is TRBV20-1 and J is TRBJ2-5; D remains unclear. V lost 4 bases and J 4 bases, leaving 7 bases between the germline ends. CDR1 is DFQATT and CDR2 is SNEGSKA in the germline V gene (reference sequence). This CDR3 comprises 11 residues. The CDR3 region is CSATPLETQYF. The CDR3 DNA reads TGCAGTGCTACCCCCCTAGAGACCCAGTACTTC.

The chain couples TRBV6-5 to TRBJ1-3, with D perhaps matching TRBD1 (5 bases). CDR3 length: 16 amino acids. Per germline, CDR1 MNHEY and CDR2 SVGAGI. Deletions cut 2 bases from V and 0 bases from J, with 11 bases between. The chain's CDR3 is CASSYVGGHSGNTIYF. CDR3 sequence (DNA): TGTGCCAGCAGTTACGTCGGGGGTCACTCTGGAAACACCATATATTTT.

This chain connects TRBV18 to TRBJ1-2; 9 bases line up with TRBD1. V was clipped by 8 bases and J by 4 bases; unmatched bases: 5. The CDR3 has 13 amino acids. CDR1 and CDR2 from the germline V gene are KGHSH and LQKENI. The CDR3 reads CASQGQGLYGYTF. The CDR3 nucleotides read TGTGCCAGCCAGGGACAGGGCCTCTATGGCTACACCTTC.

This chain connects TRBV30 to TRBJ2-1; 7 bases map to TRBD2. The CDR3 totals 17 residues. Germline V gene data show CDR1 as GTSNPN and CDR2 as SVGIG (reference sequence). With 1 base clipped from V and 0 bases from J, the junction kept 9 bases outside the gene matches. Here the CDR3 reads CAWSGGGGSSSYNEQFF. As DNA, the CDR3 is TGTGCCTGGAGTGGGGGGGGAGGGTCGAGCTCCTACAATGAGCAGTTCTTC.

The chain recombines TRBV27 with TRBJ1-2; no firm D call. The CDR3 is made up of 13 amino acids. Germline CDR1 is MNHEY and CDR2 is SMNVEV (reference sequence). Trimming pared 8 bases from V and 1 base from J, leaving 11 bases between. The CDR3 DNA is TGTGCCAGCGGCAGTTCCTTTAACTATGGCTACACCTTC. It yields the protein CASGSSFNYGYTF.

This chain joins TRBV12-5 and TRBJ2-3, with 7 nucleotides matching TRBD1. V trimming: 5 bases; J trimming: 4 bases; junction bases outside the gene matches: 6. CDR1 is LGHNT, CDR2 FRNRAP, per germline. This CDR3 is built from 14 residues. CDR3 amino acids: CASGLDRAADTQYF. CDR3 sequence (DNA): TGTGCTAGTGGTCTCGACAGGGCGGCAGATACGCAGTATTTT.

The V gene is TRBV2, the J gene TRBJ2-3; the D is unclear. There are 15 residues in the CDR3. The V gene lost 2 bases and the J gene lost 0 bases, with 9 bases spanning the gap. In germline, CDR1 is SNHLY, CDR2 FYNNEI. The CDR3 loop reads CASSELGLSTDTQYF. CDR3 nucleotide sequence: TGTGCCAGCAGTGAACTCGGGTTAAGCACAGATACGCAGTATTTT.

V and J are TRBV6-6 and TRBJ2-7; D is undetermined. CDR1 MNHNY and CDR2 SVGAGI come from the germline V gene (reference sequence). Trimming pared 2 bases from V and 3 bases from J, leaving 8 bases between. This CDR3 spans 13 amino acids. This CDR3 is CASSYDDNYEQYF. The CDR3 coding sequence is TGTGCCAGCAGTTACGATGACAACTACGAGCAGTACTTC.

About this clone itself: Sequence at one end of the junction differs from germline and may be a read error. This CDR3 is CASSRLGQVSLHF. In DNA form, the CDR3 reads TGTGCTAGCAGCCGACTCGGACAGGTCTCCCTCCACTTT. This chain joins TRBV7-7 and TRBJ1-6, with 7 bases aligning to TRBD1. CDR1 SSHAT and CDR2 FNYEAQ come from the germline V gene (reference sequence). This CDR3 contains 13 residues.

The rearrangement joins TRBV6-6 to TRBJ1-4; D possibly corresponds to TRBD1 (5 bases). V dropped 5 bases and J dropped 3 bases, with 13 bases sitting between them. Germline CDR1 is MNHNY and CDR2 is SVGAGI (reference sequence). The CDR3 covers 15 residues. As DNA, the CDR3 is TGTGCCAGCAGTCTATTCCCGGGGGCTAATGAAAAACTGTTTTTT. Translated, it gives CASSLFPGANEKLFF.

V and J are TRBV6-5 and TRBJ2-1; TRBD2 is a possible D gene (5 bases). V was pared by 7 bases and J by 6 bases, with 7 bases between. The CDR3 is made up of 11 amino acids. CDR1 is MNHEY, CDR2 SVGAGI, per germline. The CDR3: CASIRGNEQFF. The DNA of the CDR3 is TGTGCCAGCATCCGGGGCAATGAGCAGTTCTTC.

This chain joins TRBV6-1 and TRBJ2-1; 9 bases align to TRBD2. V was pared by 3 bases and J by 7 bases, with 7 bases of the junction left unmatched. This CDR3 is built from 15 residues. Per the germline V gene, CDR1 is MNHNS and CDR2 is SASEGT. The CDR3 reads CASSDPGLAINEQFF. The CDR3 coding sequence is TGTGCCAGCAGTGACCCGGGACTAGCTATTAATGAGCAGTTCTTC.